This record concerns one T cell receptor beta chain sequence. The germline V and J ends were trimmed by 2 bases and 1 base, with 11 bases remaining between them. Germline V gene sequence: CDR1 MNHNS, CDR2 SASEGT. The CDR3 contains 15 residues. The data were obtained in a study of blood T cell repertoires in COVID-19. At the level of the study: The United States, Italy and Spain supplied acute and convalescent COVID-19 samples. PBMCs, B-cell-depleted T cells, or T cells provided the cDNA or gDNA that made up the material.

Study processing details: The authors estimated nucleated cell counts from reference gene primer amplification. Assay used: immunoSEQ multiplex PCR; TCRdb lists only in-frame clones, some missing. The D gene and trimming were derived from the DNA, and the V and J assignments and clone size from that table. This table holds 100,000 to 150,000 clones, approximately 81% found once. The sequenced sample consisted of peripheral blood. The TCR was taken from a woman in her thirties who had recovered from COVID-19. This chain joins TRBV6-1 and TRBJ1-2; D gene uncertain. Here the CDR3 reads CASSEMPGLNYGYTF. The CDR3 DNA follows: TGTGCCAGCAGTGAAATGCCAGGCCTTAACTATGGCTACACCTTC.